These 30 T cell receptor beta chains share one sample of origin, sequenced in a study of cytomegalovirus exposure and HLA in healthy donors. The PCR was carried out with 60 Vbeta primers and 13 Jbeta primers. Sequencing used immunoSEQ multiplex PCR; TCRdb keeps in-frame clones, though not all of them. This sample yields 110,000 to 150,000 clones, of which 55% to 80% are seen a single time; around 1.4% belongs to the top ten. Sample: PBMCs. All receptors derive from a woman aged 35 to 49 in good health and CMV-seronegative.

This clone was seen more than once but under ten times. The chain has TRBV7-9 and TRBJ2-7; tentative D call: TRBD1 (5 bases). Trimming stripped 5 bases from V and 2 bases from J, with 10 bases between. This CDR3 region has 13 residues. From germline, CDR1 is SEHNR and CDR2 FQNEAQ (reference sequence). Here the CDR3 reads CASSPQGTYEQYF. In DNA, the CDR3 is TGTGCCAGCAGCCCTCAGGGAACCTACGAGCAGTACTTC.

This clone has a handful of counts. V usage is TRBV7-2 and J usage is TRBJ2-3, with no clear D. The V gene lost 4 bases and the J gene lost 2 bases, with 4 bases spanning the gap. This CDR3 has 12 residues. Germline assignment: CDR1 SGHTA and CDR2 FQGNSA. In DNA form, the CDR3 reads TGTGCCAGCAGCTCCTACACAGATACGCAGTATTTT. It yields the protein CASSSYTDTQYF.

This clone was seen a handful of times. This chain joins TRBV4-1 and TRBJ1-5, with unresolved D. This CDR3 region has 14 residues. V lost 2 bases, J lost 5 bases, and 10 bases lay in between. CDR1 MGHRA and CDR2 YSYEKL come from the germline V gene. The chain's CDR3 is CASSQNLLDQPQHF. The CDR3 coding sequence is TGCGCCAGCAGCCAAAACTTATTGGATCAGCCCCAGCATTTT.

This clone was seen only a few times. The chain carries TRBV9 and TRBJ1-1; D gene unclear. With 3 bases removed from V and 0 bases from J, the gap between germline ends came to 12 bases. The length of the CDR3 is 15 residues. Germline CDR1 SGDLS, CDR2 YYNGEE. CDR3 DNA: TGTGCCAGCAGCGGCGGAGGCACGCTGAACACTGAAGCTTTCTTT. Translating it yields CASSGGGTLNTEAFF.

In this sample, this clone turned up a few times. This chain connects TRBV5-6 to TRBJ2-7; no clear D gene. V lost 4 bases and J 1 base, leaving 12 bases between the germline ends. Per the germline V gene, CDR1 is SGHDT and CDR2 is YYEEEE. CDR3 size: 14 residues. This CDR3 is CASSLSPGSYEQYF. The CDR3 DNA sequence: TGTGCCAGCAGCCTTTCGCCAGGATCCTACGAGCAGTACTTC. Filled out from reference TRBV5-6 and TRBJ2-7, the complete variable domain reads DAGVTQSPTHLIKTRGQQVTLRCSPKSGHDTVSWYQQALGQGPQFIFQYYEEEERQRGNFPDRFSGHQFPNYSSELNVNALLLGDSALYLCASSLSPGSYEQYFGPGTRLTVT.

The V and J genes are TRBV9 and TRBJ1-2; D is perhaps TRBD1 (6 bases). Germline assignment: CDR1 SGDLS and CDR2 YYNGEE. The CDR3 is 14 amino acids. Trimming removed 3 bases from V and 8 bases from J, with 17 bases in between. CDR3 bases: TGTGCCAGCAGCGATATTCAGGGGTTGGACGGCTACACCTTC. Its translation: CASSDIQGLDGYTF.

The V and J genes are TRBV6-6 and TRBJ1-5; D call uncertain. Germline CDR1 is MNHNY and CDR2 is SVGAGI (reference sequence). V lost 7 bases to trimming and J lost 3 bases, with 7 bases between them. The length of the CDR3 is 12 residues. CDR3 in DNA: TGTGCCAGCACCTCCTCCAATCAGCCCCAGCATTTT. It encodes CASTSSNQPQHF.

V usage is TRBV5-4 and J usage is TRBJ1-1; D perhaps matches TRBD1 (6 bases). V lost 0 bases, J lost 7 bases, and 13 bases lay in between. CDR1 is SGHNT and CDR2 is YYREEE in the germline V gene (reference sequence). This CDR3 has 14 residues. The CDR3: CASSLGQDPREAFF. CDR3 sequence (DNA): TGTGCCAGCAGCTTGGGACAGGACCCTCGTGAAGCTTTCTTT.

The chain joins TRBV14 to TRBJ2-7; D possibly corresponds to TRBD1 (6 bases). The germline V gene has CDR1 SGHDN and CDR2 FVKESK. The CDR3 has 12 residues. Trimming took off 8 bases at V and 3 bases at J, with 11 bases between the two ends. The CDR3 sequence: CASGWTVYEQYF. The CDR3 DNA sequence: TGTGCCAGCGGTTGGACAGTCTACGAGCAGTACTTC.

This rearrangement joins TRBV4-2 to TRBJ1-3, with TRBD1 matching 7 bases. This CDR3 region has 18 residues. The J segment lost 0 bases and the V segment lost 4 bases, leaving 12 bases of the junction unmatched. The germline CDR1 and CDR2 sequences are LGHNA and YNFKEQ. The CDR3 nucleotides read TGTGCCAGCAGCCTCGCCCCCGGACAGGCAAGCTCTGGAAACACCATATATTTT. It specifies CASSLAPGQASSGNTIYF.

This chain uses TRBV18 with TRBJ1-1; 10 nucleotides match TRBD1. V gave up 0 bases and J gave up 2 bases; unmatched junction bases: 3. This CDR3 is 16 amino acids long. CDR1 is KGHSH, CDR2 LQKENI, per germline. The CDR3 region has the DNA TGTGCCAGCTCACCACCGGGGGACAGGGGAAACACTGAAGCTTTCTTT. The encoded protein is CASSPPGDRGNTEAFF.

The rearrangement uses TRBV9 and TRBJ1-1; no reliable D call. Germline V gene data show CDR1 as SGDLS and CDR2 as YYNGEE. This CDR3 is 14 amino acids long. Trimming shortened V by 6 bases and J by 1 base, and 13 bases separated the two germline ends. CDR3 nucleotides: TGTGCCAGCACGAGGGCCACTCAGAACACTGAAGCTTTCTTT. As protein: CASTRATQNTEAFF.

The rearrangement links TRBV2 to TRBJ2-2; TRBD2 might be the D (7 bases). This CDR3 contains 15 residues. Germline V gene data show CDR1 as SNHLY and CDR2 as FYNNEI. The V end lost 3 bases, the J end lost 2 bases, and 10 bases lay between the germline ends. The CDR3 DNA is TGTGCCAGCAGTGAGCGGGGGCCTAACACCGGGGAGCTGTTTTTT. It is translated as CASSERGPNTGELFF.

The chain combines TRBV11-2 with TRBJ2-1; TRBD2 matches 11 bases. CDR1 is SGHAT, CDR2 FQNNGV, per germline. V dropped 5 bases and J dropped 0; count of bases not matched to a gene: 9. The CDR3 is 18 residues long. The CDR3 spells CASSIAGGTASSYNEQFF. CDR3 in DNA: TGTGCCAGCAGCATAGCGGGGGGGACAGCGAGCTCCTACAATGAGCAGTTCTTC.

For the CDR3, the DNA is TGTGCCAGCAGCCTCGGACAGGCGAATTCACCCCTCCACTTT. It specifies CASSLGQANSPLHF. This chain uses TRBV2 with TRBJ1-6, with 7 nucleotides matching TRBD1. V gave up 6 bases and J gave up 7 bases; unmatched junction bases: 6. Germline loops: CDR1 SNHLY, CDR2 FYNNEI. The CDR3 loop spans 14 amino acids.

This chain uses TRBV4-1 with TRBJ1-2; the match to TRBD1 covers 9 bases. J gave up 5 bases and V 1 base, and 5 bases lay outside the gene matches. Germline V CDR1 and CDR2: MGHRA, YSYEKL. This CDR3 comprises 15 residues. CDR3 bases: TGCGCCAGCAGCCAAGGCATACAGGGGGCTTATGGCTACACCTTC. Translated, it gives CASSQGIQGAYGYTF.

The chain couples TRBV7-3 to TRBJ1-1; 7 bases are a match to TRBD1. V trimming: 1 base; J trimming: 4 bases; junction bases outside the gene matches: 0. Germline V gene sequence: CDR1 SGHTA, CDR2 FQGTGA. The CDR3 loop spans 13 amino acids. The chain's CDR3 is CASSLNRGTEAFF. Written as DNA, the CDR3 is TGTGCCAGCAGCTTAAACAGGGGCACTGAAGCTTTCTTT.

In nucleotides, the CDR3 is TGTGCCAGCAGCTTTGAGACAGGGGGCACTGAAGCTTTCTTT. Protein product: CASSFETGGTEAFF. The rearrangement uses TRBV7-9 and TRBJ1-1; 9 positions match TRBD1. CDR1 and CDR2 from the germline V gene are SEHNR and FQNEAQ (reference sequence). J was trimmed by 4 bases and V by 3 bases; bases with no gene match: 3. This CDR3 is 14 amino acids long.

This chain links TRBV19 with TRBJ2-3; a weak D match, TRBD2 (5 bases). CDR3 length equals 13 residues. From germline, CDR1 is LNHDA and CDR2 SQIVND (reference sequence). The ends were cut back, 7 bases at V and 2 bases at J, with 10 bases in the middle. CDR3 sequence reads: CASNEGITDTQYF. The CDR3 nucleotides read TGTGCCAGTAATGAGGGTATCACAGATACGCAGTATTTT.

CDR3 DNA sequence: TGTGCCAGCAGCGACAGGGTTAGCAATCAGCCCCAGCATTTT. Its translation: CASSDRVSNQPQHF. The chain uses TRBV5-8 and TRBJ1-5, with TRBD1 identical over 7 bases. With V trimmed by 4 bases and J by 0 bases, 1 base remained unmatched. There are 14 residues in the CDR3. Germline V gives CDR1 SGHTS, CDR2 YDEGEE.

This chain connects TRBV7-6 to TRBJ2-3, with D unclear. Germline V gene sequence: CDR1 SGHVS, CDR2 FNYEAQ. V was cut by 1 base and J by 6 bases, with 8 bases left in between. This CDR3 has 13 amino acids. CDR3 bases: TGTGCCAGCAGCTTAGACTCAGGCGATACGCAGTATTTT. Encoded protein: CASSLDSGDTQYF.

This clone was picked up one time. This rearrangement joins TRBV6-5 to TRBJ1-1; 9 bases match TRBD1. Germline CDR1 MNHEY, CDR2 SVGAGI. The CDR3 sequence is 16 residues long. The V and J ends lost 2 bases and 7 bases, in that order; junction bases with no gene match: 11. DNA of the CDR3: TGTGCCAGCAGTTACCCTAAGGACAGGGGAAAAATTGAAGCTTTCTTT. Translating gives CASSYPKDRGKIEAFF.

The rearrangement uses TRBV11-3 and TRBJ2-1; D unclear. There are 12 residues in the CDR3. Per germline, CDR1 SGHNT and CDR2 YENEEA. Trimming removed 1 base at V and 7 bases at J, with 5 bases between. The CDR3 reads CASSLGRNEQFF. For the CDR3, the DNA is TGTGCCAGCAGCTTAGGGCGGAATGAGCAGTTCTTC.

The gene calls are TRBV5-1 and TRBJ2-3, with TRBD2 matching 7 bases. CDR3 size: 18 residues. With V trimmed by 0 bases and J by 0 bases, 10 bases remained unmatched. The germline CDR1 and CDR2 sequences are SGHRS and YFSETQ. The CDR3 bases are TGCGCCAGCAGCTTGGCATTTGGCAGCGGGGTAAGCACAGATACGCAGTATTTT. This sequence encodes CASSLAFGSGVSTDTQYF.

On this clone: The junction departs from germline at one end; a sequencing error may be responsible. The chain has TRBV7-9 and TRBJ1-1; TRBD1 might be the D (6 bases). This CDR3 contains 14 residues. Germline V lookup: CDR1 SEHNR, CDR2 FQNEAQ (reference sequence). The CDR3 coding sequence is TGTTCCAGCAGCTCCTCGACAGGGAACACTGAAGCTTTCTTT. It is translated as CSSSSSTGNTEAFF.

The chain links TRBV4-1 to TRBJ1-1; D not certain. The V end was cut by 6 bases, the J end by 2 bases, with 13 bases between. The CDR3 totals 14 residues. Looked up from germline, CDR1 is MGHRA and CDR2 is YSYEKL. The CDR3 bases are TGCGCCAGCAGGACCCGGGTCGGTAACACTGAAGCTTTCTTT. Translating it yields CASRTRVGNTEAFF.

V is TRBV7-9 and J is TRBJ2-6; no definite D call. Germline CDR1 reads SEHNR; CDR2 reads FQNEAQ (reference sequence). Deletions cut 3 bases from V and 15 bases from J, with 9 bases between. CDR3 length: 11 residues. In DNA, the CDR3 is TGTGCCAGCAGCTTCAGTTCATCCCTGACTTTC. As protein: CASSFSSSLTF.

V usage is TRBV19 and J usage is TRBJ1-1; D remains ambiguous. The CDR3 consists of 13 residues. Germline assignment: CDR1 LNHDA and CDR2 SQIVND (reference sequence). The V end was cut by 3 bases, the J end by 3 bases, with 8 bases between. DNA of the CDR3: TGTGCCAGTAGTATCGACCGGGACACTGAAGCTTTCTTT. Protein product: CASSIDRDTEAFF. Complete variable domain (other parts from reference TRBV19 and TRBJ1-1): DGGITQSPKYLFRKEGQNVTLSCEQNLNHDAMYWYRQDPGQGLRLIYYSQIVNDFQKGDIAEGYSVSREKKESFPLTVTSAQKNPTAFYLCASSIDRDTEAFFGQGTRLTVV.

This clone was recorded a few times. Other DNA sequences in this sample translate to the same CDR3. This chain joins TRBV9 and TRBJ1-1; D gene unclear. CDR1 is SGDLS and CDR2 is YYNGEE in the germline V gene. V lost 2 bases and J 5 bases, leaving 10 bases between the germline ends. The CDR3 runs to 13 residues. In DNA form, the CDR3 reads TGTGCCAGCAGCGTCGGAGGAAGGACTGAAGCTTTCTTT. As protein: CASSVGGRTEAFF.

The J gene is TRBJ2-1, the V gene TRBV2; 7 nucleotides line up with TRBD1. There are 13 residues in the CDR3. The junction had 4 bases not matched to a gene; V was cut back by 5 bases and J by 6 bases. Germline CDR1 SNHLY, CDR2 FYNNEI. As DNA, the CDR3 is TGTGCCAGCAGTACGAACAGGGGCAATGAGCAGTTCTTC. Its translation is CASSTNRGNEQFF.